This T cell receptor beta chain was captured by sequencing in a study of cytomegalovirus exposure and HLA in healthy donors. Study-level findings and limits: The study assumed roughly uniform donor sequencing depth for presence/absence analyses.

There are 17 residues in the CDR3. CDR1 is SEHNR and CDR2 is FQNEAQ in the germline V gene (reference sequence). J was trimmed by 2 bases and V by 5 bases; bases with no gene match: 13. Comments on this clone: Its antigen remains unknown.

Amplification used 60 Vbeta primers and 13 Jbeta primers. The authors' processing: Approximately 80 million unique TCR beta chains, roughly 11 million of them shared, were counted by a later analysis. Clones were sequenced by immunoSEQ multiplex PCR, and TCRdb holds only the in-frame ones, with some missing. V, J and clone size derive from that table, while D and trimming were established from the DNA sequence. The sample lists about 160,000 clones, over 60% occurring once. Sequenced input: PBMCs. The receptor was isolated from a woman aged 25-40 years in good health and CMV-seronegative. The chain employs TRBV7-9 and TRBJ1-1; 8 bases fit TRBD1. CDR3 coding DNA: TGTGCCAGCAGCCCCTTGGGCAGGGGGCATTTCAACACTGAAGCTTTCTTT. Its translation: CASSPLGRGHFNTEAFF.